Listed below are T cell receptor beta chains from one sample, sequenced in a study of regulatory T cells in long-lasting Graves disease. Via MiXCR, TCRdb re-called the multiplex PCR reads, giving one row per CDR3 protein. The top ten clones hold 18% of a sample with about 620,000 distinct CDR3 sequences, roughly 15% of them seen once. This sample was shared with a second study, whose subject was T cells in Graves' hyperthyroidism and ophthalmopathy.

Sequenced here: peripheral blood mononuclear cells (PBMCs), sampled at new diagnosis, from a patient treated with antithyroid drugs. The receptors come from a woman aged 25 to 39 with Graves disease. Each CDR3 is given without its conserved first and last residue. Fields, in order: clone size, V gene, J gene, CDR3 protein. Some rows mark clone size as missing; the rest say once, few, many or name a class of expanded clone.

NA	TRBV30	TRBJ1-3	AFDRLPGNTIY
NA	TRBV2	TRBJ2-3	ASLGTGQGTDTQY
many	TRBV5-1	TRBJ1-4	ASSGGQGAYEKLF
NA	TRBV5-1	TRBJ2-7	ASSYNIQGGDEQY
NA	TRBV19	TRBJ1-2	ATGDNYGYT
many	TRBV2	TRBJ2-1	ASRGGPNL
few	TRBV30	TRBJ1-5	AWSTARDSLSNQPQH
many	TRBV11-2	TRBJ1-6	ASSRSGTGFNSPLH
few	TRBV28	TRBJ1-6	ASKRRDSSSYNSPLH
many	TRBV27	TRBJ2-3	ASSLRQGPDTQY
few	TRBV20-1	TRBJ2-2	SALGGTGELF
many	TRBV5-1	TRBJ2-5	ASSVGQTGETQY
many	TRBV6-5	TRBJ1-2	ASSYSAGRNYGYT
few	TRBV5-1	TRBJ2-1	ASSLGGSRWSYNEQF
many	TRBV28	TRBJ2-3	ASSSIELGGKSTDTQY
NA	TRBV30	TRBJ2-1	AWNPGTPWRF
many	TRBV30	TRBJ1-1	AWSESEAF
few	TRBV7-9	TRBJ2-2	ASGTSGRTRGGELF
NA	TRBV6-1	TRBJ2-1	ASSAPRGHLQNNEQF
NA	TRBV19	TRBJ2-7	ASRTATGDEQY
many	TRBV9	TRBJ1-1	ASSALTGTQNTEAF
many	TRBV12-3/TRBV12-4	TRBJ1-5	ASSSGQRSVRPHQPQH
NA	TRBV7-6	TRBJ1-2	ASSLGGVYGYT
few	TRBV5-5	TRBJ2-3	ASSFDGRLITDTQY
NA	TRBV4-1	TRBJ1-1	ASSPHFWGQGGTEAF
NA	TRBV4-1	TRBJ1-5	ASSQGGHNSNQPQH
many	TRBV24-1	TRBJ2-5	ATSDHLSPETQY
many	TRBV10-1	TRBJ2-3	ASSRSRDRVPDTQY
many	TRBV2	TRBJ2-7	ASSAGLAGALEQY
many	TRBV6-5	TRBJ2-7	ASSYDRLYYEQY
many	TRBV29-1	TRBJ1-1	SVDQQGRDTEAF
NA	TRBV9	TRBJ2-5	ASSVGTGGLQETQY
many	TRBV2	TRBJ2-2	ASRGGGRNTGELF
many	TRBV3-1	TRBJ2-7	ASSPRDSTYEQY
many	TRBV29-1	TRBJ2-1	SAGTSGSLQF
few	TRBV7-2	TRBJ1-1	ASSLGLLTEAF
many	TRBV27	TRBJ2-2	ASSLYIQFRTGPNTGELF
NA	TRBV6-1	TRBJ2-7	ASTSGAAYEQY
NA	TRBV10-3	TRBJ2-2	AIRTSGSTGELF
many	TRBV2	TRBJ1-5	ASRAMDRGNQPQH
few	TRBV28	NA	ASNKGGTGNNEQF
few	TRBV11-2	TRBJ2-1	ASSLGPGLAGGLRNEQF
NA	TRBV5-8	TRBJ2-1	ASSLVSGLAGRSNEQF
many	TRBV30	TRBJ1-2	AWSVSRGLVYGYT
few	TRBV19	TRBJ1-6	ASSEGQGANNSPLH
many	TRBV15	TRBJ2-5	ATSRGLAGAGGGETQY
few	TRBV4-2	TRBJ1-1	ASSQRGETLNTEAF
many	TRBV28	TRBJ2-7	ASSFTPSYEQY
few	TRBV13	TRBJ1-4	ASSLATTGSSEKLF
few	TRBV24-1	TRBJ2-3	ATSDRTQDTQY
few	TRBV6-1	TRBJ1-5	ASSRTGQAQPQH
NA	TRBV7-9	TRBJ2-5	ASSPRVRGQETQY
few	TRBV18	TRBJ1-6	ASSQESFNSPLH
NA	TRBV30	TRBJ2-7	AWSNRGWSYEQY